A selection of T cell receptor beta chains follows, all from one sample in a study of blood T cells in healthy people across ages. MiXCR, applied by TCRdb to the 5' RACE reads, yields one record per CDR3 protein. The data contain around 970,000 distinct CDR3 sequences, roughly 50% of them singletons. Sequenced sample: blood. The receptors come from a woman aged 55-69 years in good health. Each CDR3 is given without its conserved first and last residue.

TRBV20-1 SATREALRTDTQY
TRBV28 ASSFGWRQETQY
TRBV29-1 SVAENEQF
TRBV29-1 SVEDQRGYT
TRBV12-3/TRBV12-4 ASSPGGDWETQY
TRBV4-3 ASSQARQRMPYGYT
TRBV2 ASSQAKGLAGVGYNEQF
TRBV6-2/TRBV6-3 ASSNPKVYSGRVSSYNEQF
TRBV20-1 SARVASGRFYDEQF
TRBV6-1 ASRRERSSYEQY
TRBV15 ATSGYRGDEQF
TRBV13 ASSFVATSEYADTQY
TRBV20-1 SVQVGGPAWNTEAF
TRBV10-3 AISEWTGGKETQY
TRBV6-1 ASSGRTILNIQY
TRBV21-1 ASSPKGRPGCSGANVLT
TRBV12-3/TRBV12-4 ATAEGLIQY
TRBV4-1 ASSRVRDRVTDTQY
TRBV28 ASSLQGSLTNEKLF
TRBV10-3 AIKGLAGDEQY
TRBV10-3 AISELGPPAGELF
TRBV10-3 AISEGDGMGNSPLH
TRBV3-1 ASSRRGVERKLF
TRBV7-8 ASRFSTDTGELF
TRBV13 ASSPGQGFSSTEAF
TRBV29-1 SVGSGVGTDTQY
TRBV5-1 ASASGTGGEKLF
TRBV12-3/TRBV12-4 ASTRTGQGAYRTEAF
TRBV27 ASSSMVGPYEQY
TRBV18 ASSPPQIRGGYT
TRBV3-1 ASSQRGGTGGEQY
TRBV4-2 ASSQDGVSVGGYNEQF
TRBV12-3/TRBV12-4 ASRELLGGSSGANVLT
TRBV20-1 SVRRNTDTQY